This paragraph covers one TCR beta chain sequence. This clonotype was recorded once. There is no known antigen for this receptor. Per-base quality was not reported, and no clone a single base away is much larger than it. One read represents weak support. The reads were generated on an Illumina HiSeq 1500. TCRdb took the public reads, trimmed them with fastp at Q25, ran MiXCR for clone calling and kept in-frame beta chains. Rows matching on CDR3 protein sequence are summarized as one entry with the most common DNA and genes. The sample records about 920,000 distinct CDR3 sequences, roughly 30% of which are singletons. About an eighth of the sample comes from the top ten. This specimen comes from a study of T cell repertoires in cytomegalovirus infection (dated by TCRdb to the late 2010s). In the study overall: Recently identified HLA-C-restricted CMV epitopes, whose presentation resists viral immunomodulation, were targeted by peptide stimulations together with well-studied HLA-B-restricted epitopes. Donor HLA type was relevant to the analysis, as public TCR beta signatures indicated carriage of CMV infection together with the matching HLA type. General findings and caveats noted by the study authors: Cumulative frequency of public TCR beta family members discriminated carriers of CMV infection plus the relevant HLA type in this cohort and an independent roughly 350-donor cohort. The ex vivo response was dominated by HLA-C-restricted CMV-specific TCR beta clonotypes, which also provided the single most frequent clonotype in two of eight donors.

The CDR3 sequence holds 15 residues, the cysteine and phenylalanine included. Only the CDR3 DNA stays, 45 bases, in frame from base 1. For CDR1 and CDR2, the germline V gene (reference sequence) lists SGHAT and FQDESV. The junction shows trimming of 2 bases on V and 4 bases on J, plus 11 bases between the germline ends. What the treatment or condition label conveys for this sample: in vitro stimulation with specific CMV peptide epitopes to enrich CMV-specific T cells. This clonotype was obtained from a human donor in good health (CMV status not recorded). Some clones in this sample may be carry-over from other donors' samples. The chain links TRBV11-1 with TRBJ2-2, with the D gene too uncertain to name. The sample was cultured CD8+ T cells from PBMCs, taken from culture after CMV antigen stimulation. CDR3 loop: CASSLWEESTGELFF. Read as DNA, the sequence is TGTGCCAGCAGCTTATGGGAAGAGAGCACCGGGGAGCTGTTTTTT.